The 6 T cell receptor beta chains below were found in one sample sequenced in a study of blood T cell repertoires in COVID-19. Clones were read by immunoSEQ multiplex PCR, and TCRdb kept only the in-frame ones, dropping some. Among roughly 290,000 clones listed, about nine tenths were seen once. Sequenced input: peripheral blood. Receptors originate from a woman aged 55-69 years with acute or convalescent COVID-19.

V is TRBV18 and J is TRBJ1-5; D gene unclear. The V gene lost 6 bases and the J gene lost 6 bases, with 18 bases spanning the gap. CDR1 is KGHSH, CDR2 LQKENI, per germline. This CDR3 contains 15 residues. The DNA for the CDR3 is TGTGCCAGCTCGCACGACTCTGCGGGAAGTCAGCCCCAGCATTTT. Amino acids: CASSHDSAGSQPQHF.

This clone was picked up a small number of times. The rearrangement uses TRBV9 and TRBJ1-2, with TRBD1 matching over 11 bases. The germline gives CDR1 SGDLS, CDR2 YYNGEE. This CDR3 region has 14 residues. The ends lost 0 bases at V and 6 bases at J; junction bases unmatched: 1. CDR3 nucleotide sequence: TGTGCCAGCAGCGTAGAGGACAGGGGGCATGGCTACACCTTC. This encodes CASSVEDRGHGYTF.

The chain links TRBV29-1 to TRBJ1-1; TRBD1 aligns across 10 bases. J lost 5 bases, V lost 5 bases, and 11 bases had no gene match. CDR3 length: 15 amino acids. Germline CDR1 is SQVTM and CDR2 is ANQGSEA. In nucleotides, the CDR3 is TGCAGCGTTTACTCTCCGGGACAGGGGAGAACTGAAGCTTTCTTT. The encoded protein is CSVYSPGQGRTEAFF.

The chain employs TRBV10-2 and TRBJ1-6, with a tentative D call TRBD1 (5 bases). Germline CDR1 and CDR2: WSHSY and SAAADI. The CDR3 loop spans 16 amino acids. Trimming shortened V by 7 bases and J by 10 bases, and 23 bases separated the two germline ends. The CDR3 sequence: CASKSARTPSTSPLHF. DNA for the CDR3: TGCGCCAGCAAAAGTGCCCGGACACCTTCTACCTCACCCCTCCACTTT.

V and J are TRBV19 and TRBJ2-7, with TRBD1 identical over 7 bases. Germline assignment: CDR1 LNHDA and CDR2 SQIVND (reference sequence). This CDR3 has 15 residues. With V trimmed by 4 bases and J by 6 bases, 12 bases remained unmatched. The CDR3 nucleotides are TGTGCCAGTAGTAAAAACCTGGGACAGCTACGCGAGCAGTACTTC. Its protein product is CASSKNLGQLREQYF.

V gene TRBV7-2 combines with J gene TRBJ2-1; maybe TRBD1 (5 bases). Germline V gene lookup returns CDR1 SGHTA and CDR2 FQGNSA. V was clipped by 2 bases and J by 7 bases, with 9 bases between them. This CDR3 is 13 amino acids long. The CDR3 DNA sequence: TGTGCCAGCAGCTTACAGGGTGGGAATGAGCAGTTCTTC. Translated, it gives CASSLQGGNEQFF. Drawing the rest from reference TRBV7-2 and TRBJ2-1, the complete variable domain is GAGVSQSPSNKVTEKGKDVELRCDPISGHTALYWYRQSLGQGLEFLIYFQGNSAPDKSGLPSDRFSAERTGGSVSTLTIQRTQQEDSAVYLCASSLQGGNEQFFGPGTRLTVL.